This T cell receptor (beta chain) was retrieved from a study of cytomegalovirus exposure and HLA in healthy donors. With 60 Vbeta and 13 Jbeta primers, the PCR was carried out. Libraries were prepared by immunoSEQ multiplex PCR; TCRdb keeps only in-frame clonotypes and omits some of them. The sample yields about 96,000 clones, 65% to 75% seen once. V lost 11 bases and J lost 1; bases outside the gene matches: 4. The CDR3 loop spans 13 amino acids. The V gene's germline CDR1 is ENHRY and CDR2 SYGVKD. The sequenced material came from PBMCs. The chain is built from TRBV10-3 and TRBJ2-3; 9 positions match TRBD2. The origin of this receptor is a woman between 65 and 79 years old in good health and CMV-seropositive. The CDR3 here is CASTSGGTDTQYF. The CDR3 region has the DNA TGTGCCTCGACTAGCGGTGGCACAGATACGCAGTATTTT.